Each of the 6 T cell receptor beta chains below was sequenced from the same sample in a study of cytomegalovirus exposure and HLA in healthy donors. A multiplex PCR was run with 60 Vbeta primers and 13 Jbeta primers. TCRdb's table, derived via immunoSEQ multiplex PCR, lists solely in-frame clones and lacks some. The table records 110,000 to 150,000 clones, approximately 80% of them present only once. Material for sequencing was PBMCs. These receptors all come from a male donor in good health and CMV-seronegative.

Of note for this clone: Other DNA sequences in this specimen translate into the identical CDR3. V usage is TRBV15 and J usage is TRBJ2-7; D gene ambiguous. In germline, CDR1 is LNHNV, CDR2 YYDKDF (reference sequence). Trimming cost V 0 bases and J 1 base, with 7 bases left between them. The CDR3 covers 14 residues. CDR3 protein: CATSRDRGSYEQYF. CDR3 bases: TGTGCCACCAGCAGAGATCGAGGTTCCTACGAGCAGTACTTC.

CDR3 nucleotide sequence: TGTGCCAGCAGTCCCCCTAGCGGGGGGGGCACAGATACGCAGTATTTT. Its protein product is CASSPPSGGGTDTQYF. The V call is TRBV27, the J call TRBJ2-3, with 12 bases lining up with TRBD2. The trim removed 5 bases at V and 1 base at J, leaving 4 bases unmatched. Germline CDR1 MNHEY, CDR2 SMNVEV (reference sequence). CDR3 length equals 16 residues.

This chain connects TRBV19 to TRBJ1-2; D is uncertain. CDR1 LNHDA and CDR2 SQIVND come from the germline V gene (reference sequence). This CDR3 comprises 12 residues. Trimming took 2 bases from V and 4 from J, leaving 5 bases between them. CDR3 DNA: TGTGCCAGTAGTATATCAGGCTATGGCTACACCTTC. This encodes CASSISGYGYTF.

V and J are TRBV2 and TRBJ2-7; TRBD1 aligns across 8 bases. After removal of 6 bases from V and 5 bases from J, the junction contained 6 bases not matched to a gene. Germline lookup yields CDR1 SNHLY and CDR2 FYNNEI. This CDR3 spans 13 amino acids. CDR3 DNA sequence: TGTGCCAGCAGCAAACAGGGGGTCCACGAGCAGTACTTC. Protein: CASSKQGVHEQYF. The whole variable domain, remainder taken from reference TRBV2 and TRBJ2-7, is EPEVTQTPSHQVTQMGQEVILRCVPISNHLYFYWYRQILGQKVEFLVSFYNNEISEKSEIFDDQFSVERPDGSNFTLKIRSTKLEDSAMYFCASSKQGVHEQYFGPGTRLTVT.

V gene TRBV11-3 combines with J gene TRBJ1-1, with 7 bases fitting TRBD1. The CDR3 is 13 amino acids. The V gene end was trimmed by 5 bases and the J gene end by 5 bases; junction bases not matched to a gene: 5. Germline V lookup: CDR1 SGHNT, CDR2 YENEEA. Written as DNA, the CDR3 is TGTGCCAGCAGCCCAACAGGGGATACTGAAGCTTTCTTT. This gives the protein CASSPTGDTEAFF. The full variable domain, with the rest looked up from reference TRBV11-3 and TRBJ1-1, is EAGVVQSPRYKIIEKKQPVAFWCNPISGHNTLYWYLQNLGQGPELLIRYENEEAVDDSQLPKDRFSAERLKGVDSTLKIQPAELGDSAVYLCASSPTGDTEAFFGQGTRLTVV.

The chain links TRBV2 to TRBJ1-4, with 12 positions matching TRBD1. V shed 6 bases, J shed 8 bases, and the junction held 7 bases outside the gene matches. CDR3 length equals 15 residues. CDR1 and CDR2 from the germline V gene are SNHLY and FYNNEI. CDR3 sequence: CASRGQGARTEKLFF. CDR3 DNA: TGTGCCAGCAGGGGACAGGGGGCGCGAACGGAAAAACTGTTTTTT.